This T cell receptor (beta chain) was obtained from a study of PD-L1 blockade in urothelial cancer. TCRdb keeps only in-frame clones here, not all; method: immunoSEQ multiplex PCR. The table records tens of thousands of clones, roughly 75% of them present only once. The CDR3 covers 18 residues. From germline, CDR1 is SGDLS and CDR2 YYNGEE. V was shortened by 4 bases and J by 0 bases, with 19 bases between the two germline ends. Specified time point: pretreatment peripheral blood. The chain couples TRBV9 to TRBJ2-2; unclear D gene. The sequence was collected from a man between 70 and 80 years old with urothelial cancer. The sample here was PBMCs, taken around atezolizumab (anti-PD-L1) treatment. The CDR3 protein is CASSPRGDSFANTGELFF. The CDR3 bases are TGTGCCAGCAGCCCAAGAGGCGACTCATTCGCGAACACCGGGGAGCTGTTTTTT.